A single sample is the source of the 21 T cell receptor beta chains below, sequenced in a study of blood T cell repertoires in COVID-19. Libraries were prepared by immunoSEQ multiplex PCR; TCRdb keeps only in-frame clonotypes and omits some of them. The sample lists hundreds of thousands of clones, 85% to 90% occurring once. Specimen: peripheral blood. These receptor sequences come from a woman aged 45 to 65 with active or convalescent COVID-19.

V gene TRBV28 combines with J gene TRBJ2-7; 11 bases align to TRBD2. This CDR3 region has 15 residues. Germline V gives CDR1 MDHEN, CDR2 SYDVKM. J lost 3 bases, V lost 2 bases, and 3 bases had no gene match. Written as DNA, the CDR3 is TGTGCCAGCAGTTTAACTAGCGGGAGTCTCTACGAGCAGTACTTC. This gives the protein CASSLTSGSLYEQYF.

The chain joins TRBV30 to TRBJ2-3; 9 bases map to TRBD1. Per the germline V gene, CDR1 is GTSNPN and CDR2 is SVGIG (reference sequence). This CDR3 comprises 15 residues. V lost 2 bases and J lost 4; bases outside the gene matches: 7. In DNA, the CDR3 is TGTGCCTGGAGTCCGGGACAGGGCACCGCAGATACGCAGTATTTT. Protein product: CAWSPGQGTADTQYF.

The chain links TRBV15 to TRBJ1-2, with TRBD1 matching over 8 bases. CDR1 is LNHNV, CDR2 YYDKDF, per germline (reference sequence). The CDR3 consists of 15 residues. V was pared by 0 bases and J by 3 bases, with 3 bases of the junction left unmatched. CDR3 nucleotides: TGTGCCACCAGCAGAGAGTCCAGGGGGCACTATGGCTACACCTTC. It codes for CATSRESRGHYGYTF.

The gene calls are TRBV4-1 and TRBJ1-2, with 9 bases aligning to TRBD1. V shed 3 bases, J shed 0 bases, and the junction held 11 bases outside the gene matches. The CDR3 has 18 residues. Germline V gene sequence: CDR1 MGHRA, CDR2 YSYEKL. The CDR3 DNA reads as TGCGCCAGCAGCCACCTCACCCCCGGGACAGGGCCTAACTATGGCTACACCTTC. Encoded protein: CASSHLTPGTGPNYGYTF.

CDR3 in amino acids: CASSPLAGPVNYGYTF. The CDR3 region has the DNA TGTGCCAGCAGTCCCCTGGCAGGGCCGGTTAACTATGGCTACACCTTC. The chain carries TRBV6-2 or TRBV6-3 and TRBJ1-2, with TRBD1 as a possible D gene (5 bases). Germline values: CDR1 MNHEY, CDR2 SVGEGT. Trimming stripped 5 bases from V and 1 base from J, with 17 bases between. CDR3 length equals 16 residues.

This chain connects TRBV19 to TRBJ2-1; TRBD1 aligns across 9 bases. V gave up 10 bases and J gave up 6 bases; unmatched junction bases: 13. CDR3 length: 15 residues. Germline-derived CDR1 and CDR2 are LNHDA and SQIVND (reference sequence). The CDR3 loop reads CATSATGGSGNEQFF. CDR3 in DNA: TGTGCCACATCAGCCACAGGGGGCTCAGGCAATGAGCAGTTCTTC.

The chain combines TRBV28 with TRBJ1-3, with 8 bases lining up with TRBD1. Germline V gives CDR1 MDHEN, CDR2 SYDVKM. With 5 bases clipped from V and 14 bases from J, the junction kept 14 bases outside the gene matches. The CDR3 contains 14 residues. The CDR3 region has the DNA TGTGCCAGCAGTACCCGACAGGGGCCCTGGGGTTTATATTTT. Protein: CASSTRQGPWGLYF.

The rearrangement joins TRBV27 to TRBJ1-4; 7 bases fit TRBD1. The germline gives CDR1 MNHEY, CDR2 SMNVEV (reference sequence). The CDR3 contains 14 residues. The J segment lost 8 bases and the V segment lost 2 bases, leaving 5 bases of the junction unmatched. The CDR3 DNA reads TGTGCCAGCAGTTTAAGATTAGGGGGCGAAAAACTGTTTTTT. Amino acid sequence: CASSLRLGGEKLFF.

This clone was seen more than once but under ten times. V gene TRBV27 combines with J gene TRBJ1-2, with 7 nucleotides matching TRBD1. V dropped 5 bases and J dropped 4; count of bases not matched to a gene: 4. Germline V CDR1 and CDR2: MNHEY, SMNVEV (reference sequence). The CDR3 is 13 amino acids. CDR3 residues: CASSPQGFYGYTF. The CDR3 DNA reads TGTGCCAGCAGTCCACAGGGGTTCTATGGCTACACCTTC.

The chain carries TRBV27 and TRBJ2-7; 7 bases are a match to TRBD2. The CDR3 is made up of 18 amino acids. Trimming at V came to 4 bases and at J to 1 base, leaving 16 bases not matched to a gene. The germline CDR1 and CDR2 sequences are MNHEY and SMNVEV (reference sequence). The CDR3, as DNA: TGTGCCAGCAGTTCCGTACTAGGCGGGAGTAGGGAGTCCTACGAGCAGTACTTC. Its translation is CASSSVLGGSRESYEQYF.

This sequence joins TRBV7-2 and TRBJ1-5, with 12 bases aligning to TRBD1. The CDR3 extends over 18 amino acids. Germline V gene lookup returns CDR1 SGHTA and CDR2 FQGNSA. The J segment lost 0 bases and the V segment lost 3 bases, leaving 6 bases of the junction unmatched. The chain's CDR3 is CASSLTGTGGYSNQPQHF. The CDR3 DNA reads TGTGCCAGCAGCTTGACCGGGACAGGGGGCTATAGCAATCAGCCCCAGCATTTT.

This clone occurred a few times. The DNA for the CDR3 is TGCGCCAGCAGCGAGACAGGGTCTAATGGCTACACCTTC. Encoded protein: CASSETGSNGYTF. J is TRBJ1-2 and V is TRBV5-1, with 7 bases identical to TRBD1. V gave up 4 bases and J gave up 6 bases; unmatched junction bases: 6. Germline V gene lookup returns CDR1 SGHRS and CDR2 YFSETQ. The CDR3 is 13 amino acids.

This chain connects TRBV19 to TRBJ1-2; TRBD1 is a possible D gene (5 bases). With 2 bases removed from V and 4 bases from J, the gap between germline ends came to 11 bases. The CDR3 loop spans 14 amino acids. Germline CDR1 is LNHDA and CDR2 is SQIVND (reference sequence). The CDR3 bases are TGTGCCAGTAGTATATCAGGGCCAATCTATGGCTACACCTTC. It is translated as CASSISGPIYGYTF. The whole variable domain, filled in from reference TRBV19 and TRBJ1-2, reads DGGITQSPKYLFRKEGQNVTLSCEQNLNHDAMYWYRQDPGQGLRLIYYSQIVNDFQKGDIAEGYSVSREKKESFPLTVTSAQKNPTAFYLCASSISGPIYGYTFGSGTRLTVV.

The gene calls are TRBV19 and TRBJ1-1; 9 bases line up with TRBD1. The CDR3 is 13 residues long. V dropped 7 bases and J dropped 5; count of bases not matched to a gene: 5. The germline V gene has CDR1 LNHDA and CDR2 SQIVND (reference sequence). The CDR3 reads CASKGQGNTEAFF. CDR3 bases: TGTGCCAGTAAGGGACAGGGAAATACTGAAGCTTTCTTT.

This clone was seen only a few times. The rearrangement links TRBV5-1 to TRBJ2-7; TRBD1 matches 10 bases. Germline-derived CDR1 and CDR2 are SGHRS and YFSETQ. The CDR3 runs 14 residues. The V and J ends lost 4 bases and 3 bases, in that order; junction bases with no gene match: 4. CDR3 coding DNA: TGCGCCAGCAGCGTGAGGACAGGGGGCTACGAGCAGTACTTC. As protein: CASSVRTGGYEQYF.

V and J are TRBV28 and TRBJ2-7; D perhaps matches TRBD1 (6 bases). Between the trimmed V and J ends, which lost 5 bases and 7 bases, there was a span of 15 bases. The CDR3 length is 13 residues. The germline V gene has CDR1 MDHEN and CDR2 SYDVKM. The CDR3 region is CASSLRQVSEQYF. CDR3 nucleotides: TGTGCCAGCAGTCTCAGACAGGTATCTGAGCAGTACTTC.

This chain connects TRBV9 to TRBJ1-2, with TRBD1 as a possible D gene (5 bases). The CDR3 is 14 residues long. Germline V CDR1 and CDR2: SGDLS, YYNGEE. The V gene lost 0 bases and the J gene lost 3 bases, with 9 bases spanning the gap. CDR3 nucleotide sequence: TGTGCCAGCAGCGTAGTCGGGGGGGACTATGGCTACACCTTC. Its protein is CASSVVGGDYGYTF.

Regarding this clone: A read error may account for a junction end that differs from germline. V is TRBV7-9 and J is TRBJ2-3; 7 bases match TRBD1. The CDR3 sequence is 15 residues long. CDR1 is SEHNR, CDR2 FQNEAQ, per germline (reference sequence). The CDR3 DNA reads TGTGCCAGCAGCCTAGCCGGGACAGACACAGATACGCAGTATTTT. As protein: CASSLAGTDTDTQYF. Filled out from reference TRBV7-9 and TRBJ2-3, the complete variable domain reads DTGVSQNPRHKITKRGQNVTFRCDPISEHNRLYWYRQTLGQGPEFLTYFQNEAQLEKSRLLSDRFSAERPKGSFSTLEIQRTEQGDSAMYLCASSLAGTDTDTQYFGPGTRLTVL.

This clone was found a few times. For the CDR3, the DNA is TGCAGCGTTGATGGGACAGGGTCAACCGGCTACACCTTC. This codes for CSVDGTGSTGYTF. The chain joins TRBV29-1 to TRBJ1-2, with TRBD1 identical over 9 bases. Trimming removed 3 bases from V and 8 bases from J; junction bases left unmatched: 7. The CDR3 extends over 13 amino acids. Germline V lookup: CDR1 SQVTM, CDR2 ANQGSEA.

This clone has just a few counts. This chain joins TRBV6-5 and TRBJ2-7; 12 bases map to TRBD2. Looked up from germline, CDR1 is MNHEY and CDR2 is SVGAGI. The J segment lost 4 bases and the V segment lost 6 bases, leaving 7 bases of the junction unmatched. This CDR3 is 15 amino acids long. The CDR3 region is CASRPLAGGSYEQYF. In DNA form, the CDR3 reads TGTGCCAGCAGACCGCTAGCGGGGGGGAGTTACGAGCAGTACTTC.

V is TRBV9 and J is TRBJ1-2; 7 bases agree with TRBD1. The CDR3 spans 14 residues. Germline CDR1 is SGDLS and CDR2 is YYNGEE. Losses at the gene ends were 3 bases for V and 1 base for J; bases not matched to a gene: 3. The CDR3, as DNA: TGTGCCAGCAGCGGACAGGGAATTAACTATGGCTACACCTTC. It is translated as CASSGQGINYGYTF.